This TCR beta chain was found in a study of cytomegalovirus exposure and HLA in healthy donors. About the research overall: Sequencing of 150 million to 200 million T cells in an earlier analysis found around 110 million unique TCR beta sequences.

Trimming removed 1 base at V and 1 base at J, with 10 bases between. This CDR3 contains 15 residues. CDR1 and CDR2 from the germline V gene are SGHAT and FQNNGV. The PCR ran on 60 Vbeta and 13 Jbeta primers. The data were produced by immunoSEQ multiplex PCR, yet TCRdb's version contains in-frame clones alone and is incomplete. The repertoire holds around 150,000 clones, with roughly 70% as singletons. This receptor was identified in a woman between 45 and 60 years old in good health and CMV-seropositive. Sequencing was done on a sample of PBMCs. This chain links TRBV11-2 with TRBJ1-1; D is perhaps TRBD1 (6 bases). Here the CDR3 reads CASSLGQGPNTEAFF. The CDR3 DNA sequence: TGTGCCAGCAGCTTAGGTCAGGGGCCGAACACTGAAGCTTTCTTT.